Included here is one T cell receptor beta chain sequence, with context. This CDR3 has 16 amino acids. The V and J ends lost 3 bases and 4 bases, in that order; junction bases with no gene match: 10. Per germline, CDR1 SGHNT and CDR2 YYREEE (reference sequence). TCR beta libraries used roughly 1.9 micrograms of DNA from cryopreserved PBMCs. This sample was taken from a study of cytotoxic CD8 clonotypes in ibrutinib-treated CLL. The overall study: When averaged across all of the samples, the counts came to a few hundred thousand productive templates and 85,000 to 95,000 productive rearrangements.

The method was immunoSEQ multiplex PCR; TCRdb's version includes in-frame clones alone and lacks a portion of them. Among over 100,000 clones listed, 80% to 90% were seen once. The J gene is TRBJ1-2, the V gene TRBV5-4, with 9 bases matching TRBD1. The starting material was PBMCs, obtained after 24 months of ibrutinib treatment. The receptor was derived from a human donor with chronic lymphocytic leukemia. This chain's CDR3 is CASSSWDRAGGYGYTF. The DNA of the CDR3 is TGTGCCAGCAGCTCCTGGGACAGGGCAGGGGGCTATGGCTACACCTTC.